This T cell receptor (beta chain) came from a study of response to subunit inactivated influenza vaccine. The length of the CDR3 is 15 residues. Trimming removed 0 bases from V and 3 bases from J, with 13 bases in between. Germline lookup yields CDR1 SGHRS and CDR2 YFSETQ. TCRdb re-derived calls from the RT-PCR reads in MiXCR, one entry per CDR3 protein. The sample has some 550,000 distinct CDR3 sequences, 20% to 25% seen once; the top ten hold 2.8%. This same sample was also part of a study on T cells expressing NK-cell markers. That report notes: For TCR beta, cDNA was produced by 5'RACE template switching with UMIs. Anti-gamma-delta TCR antibody use in several experiments restricted sorting to alpha-beta TCR T cells.

The V and J genes are TRBV5-1 and TRBJ2-7; the D call may be TRBD1 or TRBD2 (5 bases each). The sequencing used CD4+ T cells sorted from PBMCs, collected about 13 days after vaccination. The sequence came from a man aged 50 or older who received an inactivated influenza vaccine. The CDR3 nucleotides read TGCGCCAGCAGCTTGGAGGGGACCACTAACTACGAGCAGTACTTC. Its translation is CASSLEGTTNYEQYF.